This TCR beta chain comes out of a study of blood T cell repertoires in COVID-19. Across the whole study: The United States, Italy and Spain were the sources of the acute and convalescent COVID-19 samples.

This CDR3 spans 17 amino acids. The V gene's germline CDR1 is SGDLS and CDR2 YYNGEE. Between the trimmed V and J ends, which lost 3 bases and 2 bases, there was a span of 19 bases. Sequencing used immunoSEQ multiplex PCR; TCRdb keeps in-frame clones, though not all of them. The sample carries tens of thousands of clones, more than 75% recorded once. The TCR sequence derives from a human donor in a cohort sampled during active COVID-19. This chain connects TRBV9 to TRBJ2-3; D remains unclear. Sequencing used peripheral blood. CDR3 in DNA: TGTGCCAGCAGCGCCTTTGGCGGAAGACCTCACACAGATACGCAGTATTTT. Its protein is CASSAFGGRPHTDTQYF.